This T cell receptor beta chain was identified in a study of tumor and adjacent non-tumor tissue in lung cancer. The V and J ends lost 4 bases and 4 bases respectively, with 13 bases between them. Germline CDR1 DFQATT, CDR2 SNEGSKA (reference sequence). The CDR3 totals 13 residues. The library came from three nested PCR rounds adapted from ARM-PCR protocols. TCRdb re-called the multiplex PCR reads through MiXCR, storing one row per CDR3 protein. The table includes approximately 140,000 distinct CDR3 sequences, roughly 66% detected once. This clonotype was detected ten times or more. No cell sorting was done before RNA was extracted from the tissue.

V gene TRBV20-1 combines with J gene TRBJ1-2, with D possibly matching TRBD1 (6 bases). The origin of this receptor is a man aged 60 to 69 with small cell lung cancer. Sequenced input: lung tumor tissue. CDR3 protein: CSATQGTGYGYTF. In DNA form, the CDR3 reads TGCAGTGCTACACAGGGTACAGGCTATGGCTACACCTTC.